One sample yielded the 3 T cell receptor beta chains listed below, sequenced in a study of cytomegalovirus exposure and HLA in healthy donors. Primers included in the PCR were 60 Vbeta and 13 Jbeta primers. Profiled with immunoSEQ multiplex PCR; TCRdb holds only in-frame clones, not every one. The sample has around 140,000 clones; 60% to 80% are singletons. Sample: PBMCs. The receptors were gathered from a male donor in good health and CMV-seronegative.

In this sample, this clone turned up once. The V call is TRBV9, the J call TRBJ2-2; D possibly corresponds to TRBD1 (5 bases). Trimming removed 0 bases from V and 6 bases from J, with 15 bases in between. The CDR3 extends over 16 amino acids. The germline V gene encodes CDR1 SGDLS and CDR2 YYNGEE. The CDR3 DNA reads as TGTGCCAGCAGCGTAGGGCAGGGCGGCTACGCCGGGGAGCTGTTTTTT. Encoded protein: CASSVGQGGYAGELFF.

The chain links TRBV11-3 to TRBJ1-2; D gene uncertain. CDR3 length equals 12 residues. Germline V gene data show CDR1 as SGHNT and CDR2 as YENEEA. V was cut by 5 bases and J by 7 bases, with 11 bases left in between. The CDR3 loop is CASSPGLGGYTF. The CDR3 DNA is TGTGCCAGCAGCCCCGGACTGGGTGGCTACACCTTC.

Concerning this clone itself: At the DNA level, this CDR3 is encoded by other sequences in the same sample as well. The chain's CDR3 is CASSLTSGGAGDTQYF. In DNA form, the CDR3 reads TGTGCCAGCAGCCTGACTAGCGGGGGGGCTGGAGATACGCAGTATTTT. The J gene is TRBJ2-3, the V gene TRBV7-2, with 14 bases identical to TRBD2. There are 16 residues in the CDR3. Germline V gene sequence: CDR1 SGHTA, CDR2 FQGNSA. Trimming cost V 5 bases and J 5 bases; bases outside gene matches: 6.